This section outlines one T cell receptor beta chain sequence together with its context. The entry originates in a study of blood T cell repertoires in COVID-19. The protocol was immunoSEQ multiplex PCR, while the TCRdb copy is restricted to in-frame clones and leaves out a portion. The sample contains 130,000 or so clones, approximately 80% of which appear only once. This CDR3 has 12 amino acids. Germline lookup yields CDR1 MDHEN and CDR2 SYDVKM. With 3 bases removed from V and 5 bases from J, the gap between germline ends came to 7 bases. The chain recombines TRBV28 with TRBJ1-1; D ambiguous. This sequence was found in a woman in her sixties or seventies with active or convalescent COVID-19. The sample taken for sequencing was peripheral blood. CDR3 amino acids: CASSFGRTEAFF. CDR3 DNA: TGTGCCAGCAGTTTCGGGAGGACTGAAGCTTTCTTT. Full variable domain (outside the CDR3, taken from reference TRBV28 and TRBJ1-1): DVKVTQSSRYLVKRTGEKVFLECVQDMDHENMFWYRQDPGLGLRLIYFSYDVKMKEKGDIPEGYSVSREKKERFSLILESASTNQTSMYLCASSFGRTEAFFGQGTRLTVV.